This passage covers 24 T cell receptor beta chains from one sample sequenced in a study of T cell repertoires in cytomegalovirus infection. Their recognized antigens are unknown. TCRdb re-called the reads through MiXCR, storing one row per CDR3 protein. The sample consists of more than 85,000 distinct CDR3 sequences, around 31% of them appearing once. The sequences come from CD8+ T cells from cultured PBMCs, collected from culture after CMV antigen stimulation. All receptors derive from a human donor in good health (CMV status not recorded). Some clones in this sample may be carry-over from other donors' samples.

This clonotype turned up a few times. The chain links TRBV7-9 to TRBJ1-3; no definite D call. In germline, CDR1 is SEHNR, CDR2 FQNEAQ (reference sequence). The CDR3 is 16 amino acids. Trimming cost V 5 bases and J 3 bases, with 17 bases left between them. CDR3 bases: TGTGCCAGCAGCCCCCGGTTTGGGCCGGGTGGAAACACCATATATTTT. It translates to CASSPRFGPGGNTIYF.

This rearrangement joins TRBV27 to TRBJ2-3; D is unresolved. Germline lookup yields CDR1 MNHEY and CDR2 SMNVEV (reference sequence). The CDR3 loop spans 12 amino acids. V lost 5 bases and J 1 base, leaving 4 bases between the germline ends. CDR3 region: CASSTRTDTQYF. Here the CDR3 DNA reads TGTGCCAGCAGTACTCGCACAGATACGCAGTATTTT.

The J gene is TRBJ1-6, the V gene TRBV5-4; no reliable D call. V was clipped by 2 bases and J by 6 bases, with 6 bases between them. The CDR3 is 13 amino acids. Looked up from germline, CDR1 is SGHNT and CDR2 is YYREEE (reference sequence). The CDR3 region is CASSFSSNSPLHF. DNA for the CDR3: TGTGCCAGCAGCTTCTCTTCTAATTCACCCCTCCACTTT. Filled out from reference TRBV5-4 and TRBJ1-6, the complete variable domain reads ETGVTQSPTHLIKTRGQQVTLRCSSQSGHNTVSWYQQALGQGPQFIFQYYREEENGRGNFPPRFSGLQFPNYSSELNVNALELDDSALYLCASSFSSNSPLHFGNGTRLTVT.

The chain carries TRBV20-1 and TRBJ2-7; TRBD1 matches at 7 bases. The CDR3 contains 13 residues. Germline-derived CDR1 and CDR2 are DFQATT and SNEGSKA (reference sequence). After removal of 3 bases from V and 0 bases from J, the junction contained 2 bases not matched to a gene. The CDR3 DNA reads TGCAGTGCTAGGACAGGGACCTCCTACGAGCAGTACTTC. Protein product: CSARTGTSYEQYF.

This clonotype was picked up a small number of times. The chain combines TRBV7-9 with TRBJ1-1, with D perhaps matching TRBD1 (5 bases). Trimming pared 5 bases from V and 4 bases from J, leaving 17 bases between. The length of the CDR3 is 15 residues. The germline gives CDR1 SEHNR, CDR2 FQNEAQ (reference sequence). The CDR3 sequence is CASSPLGERGTEAFF. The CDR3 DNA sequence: TGTGCCAGCAGCCCACTGGGGGAGAGGGGCACTGAAGCTTTCTTT.

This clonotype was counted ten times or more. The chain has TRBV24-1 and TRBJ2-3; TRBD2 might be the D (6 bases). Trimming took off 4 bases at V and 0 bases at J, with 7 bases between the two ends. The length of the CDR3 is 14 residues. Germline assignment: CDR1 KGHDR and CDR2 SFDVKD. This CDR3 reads CATSDGTSTDTQYF. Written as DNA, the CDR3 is TGTGCCACCAGTGACGGGACTAGCACAGATACGCAGTATTTT.

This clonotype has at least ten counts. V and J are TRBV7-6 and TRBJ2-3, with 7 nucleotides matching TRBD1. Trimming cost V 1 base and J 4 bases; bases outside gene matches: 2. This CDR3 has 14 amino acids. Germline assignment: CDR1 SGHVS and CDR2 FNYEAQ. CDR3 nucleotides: TGTGCCAGCAGCTTAGGAGGGGGCCCAGATACGCAGTATTTT. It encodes CASSLGGGPDTQYF.

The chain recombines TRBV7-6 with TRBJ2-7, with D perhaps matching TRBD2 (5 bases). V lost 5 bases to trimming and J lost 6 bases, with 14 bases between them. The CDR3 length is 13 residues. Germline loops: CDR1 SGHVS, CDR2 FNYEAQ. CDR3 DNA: TGTGCCAGCAGCCTTACCGGGGTAGTCGAGCAGTACTTC. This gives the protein CASSLTGVVEQYF.

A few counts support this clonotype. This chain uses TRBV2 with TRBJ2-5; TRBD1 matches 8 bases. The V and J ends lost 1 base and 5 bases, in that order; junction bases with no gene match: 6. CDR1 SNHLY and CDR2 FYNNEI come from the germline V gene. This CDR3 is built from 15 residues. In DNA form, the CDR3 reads TGTGCCAGCAGTGAAGGGCAGGGGGCTGGCGAGACCCAGTACTTC. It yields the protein CASSEGQGAGETQYF.

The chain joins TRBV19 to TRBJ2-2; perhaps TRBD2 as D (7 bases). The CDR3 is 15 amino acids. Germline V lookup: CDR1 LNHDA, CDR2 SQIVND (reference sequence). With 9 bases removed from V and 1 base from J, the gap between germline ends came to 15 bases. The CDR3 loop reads CASTWGGLNTGELFF. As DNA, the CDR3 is TGTGCCAGCACTTGGGGGGGCTTGAACACCGGGGAGCTGTTTTTT.

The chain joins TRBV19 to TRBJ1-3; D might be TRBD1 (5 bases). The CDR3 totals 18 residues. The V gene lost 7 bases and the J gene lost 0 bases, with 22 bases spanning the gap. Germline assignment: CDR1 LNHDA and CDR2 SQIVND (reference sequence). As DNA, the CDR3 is TGTGCCAGTATTATCTCACAGGCCGTCGTTTTCTCTGGAAACACCATATATTTT. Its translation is CASIISQAVVFSGNTIYF.

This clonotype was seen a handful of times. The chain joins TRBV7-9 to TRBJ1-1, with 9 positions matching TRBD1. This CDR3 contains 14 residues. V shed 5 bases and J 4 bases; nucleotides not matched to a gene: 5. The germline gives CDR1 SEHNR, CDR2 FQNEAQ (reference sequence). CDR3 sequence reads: CASSPRQGGTEAFF. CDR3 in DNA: TGTGCCAGCAGCCCACGACAGGGGGGCACTGAAGCTTTCTTT.

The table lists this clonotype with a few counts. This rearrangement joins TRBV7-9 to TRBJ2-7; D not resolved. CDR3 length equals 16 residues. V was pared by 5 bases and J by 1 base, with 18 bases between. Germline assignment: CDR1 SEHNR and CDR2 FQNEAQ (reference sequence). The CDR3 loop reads CASSPSSTIGSYEQYF. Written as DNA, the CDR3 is TGTGCCAGCAGCCCTTCATCTACAATCGGATCCTACGAGCAGTACTTC.

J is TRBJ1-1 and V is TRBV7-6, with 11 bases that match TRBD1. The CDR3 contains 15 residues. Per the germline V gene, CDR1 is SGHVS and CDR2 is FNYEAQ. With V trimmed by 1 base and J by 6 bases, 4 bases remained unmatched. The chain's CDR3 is CASSLVGTGGAEAFF. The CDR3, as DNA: TGTGCCAGCAGCTTAGTAGGGACAGGGGGAGCTGAAGCTTTCTTT.

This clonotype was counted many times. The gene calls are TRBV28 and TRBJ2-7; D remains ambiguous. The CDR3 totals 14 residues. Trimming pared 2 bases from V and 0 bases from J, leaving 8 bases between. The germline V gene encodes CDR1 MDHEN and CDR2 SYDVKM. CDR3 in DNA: TGTGCCAGCAGTTTAGACGGAAACTCCTACGAGCAGTACTTC. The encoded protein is CASSLDGNSYEQYF.

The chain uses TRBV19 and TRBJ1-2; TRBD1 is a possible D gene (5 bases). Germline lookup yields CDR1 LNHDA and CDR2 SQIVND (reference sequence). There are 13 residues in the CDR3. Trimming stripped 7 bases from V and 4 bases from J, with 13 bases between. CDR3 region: CASIAGDSYGYTF. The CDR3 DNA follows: TGTGCCAGTATAGCAGGAGACAGCTATGGCTACACCTTC.

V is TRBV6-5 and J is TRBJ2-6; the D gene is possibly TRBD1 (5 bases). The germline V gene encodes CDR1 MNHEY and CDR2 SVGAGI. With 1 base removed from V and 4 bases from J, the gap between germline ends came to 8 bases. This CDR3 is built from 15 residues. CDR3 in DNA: TGTGCCAGCAGTTACTTAGGGGCCGGGGCCAACGTCCTGACTTTC. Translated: CASSYLGAGANVLTF.

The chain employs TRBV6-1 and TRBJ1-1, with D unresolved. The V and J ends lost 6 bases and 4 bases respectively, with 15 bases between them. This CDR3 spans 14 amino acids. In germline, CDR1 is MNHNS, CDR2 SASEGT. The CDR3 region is CASSSSPGGTEAFF. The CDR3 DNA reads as TGTGCCAGCAGCTCCTCACCCGGCGGCACTGAAGCTTTCTTT.

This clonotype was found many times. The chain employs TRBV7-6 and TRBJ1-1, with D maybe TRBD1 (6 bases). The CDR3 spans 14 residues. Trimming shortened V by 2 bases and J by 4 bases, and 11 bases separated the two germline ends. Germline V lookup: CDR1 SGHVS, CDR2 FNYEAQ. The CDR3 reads CASSLSRGSTEAFF. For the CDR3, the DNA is TGTGCCAGCAGCTTATCCAGGGGCAGCACTGAAGCTTTCTTT. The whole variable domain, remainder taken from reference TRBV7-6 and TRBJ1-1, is GAGVSQSPRYKVTKRGQDVALRCDPISGHVSLYWYRQALGQGPEFLTYFNYEAQQDKSGLPNDRFSAERPEGSISTLTIQRTEQRDSAMYRCASSLSRGSTEAFFGQGTRLTVV.

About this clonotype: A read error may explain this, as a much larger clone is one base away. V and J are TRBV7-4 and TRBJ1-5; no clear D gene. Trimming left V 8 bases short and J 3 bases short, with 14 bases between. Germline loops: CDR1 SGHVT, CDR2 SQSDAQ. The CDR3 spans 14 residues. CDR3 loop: CASGLGSDNQPQHF. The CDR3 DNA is TGTGCCAGCGGCCTTGGGTCGGACAATCAGCCCCAGCATTTT.

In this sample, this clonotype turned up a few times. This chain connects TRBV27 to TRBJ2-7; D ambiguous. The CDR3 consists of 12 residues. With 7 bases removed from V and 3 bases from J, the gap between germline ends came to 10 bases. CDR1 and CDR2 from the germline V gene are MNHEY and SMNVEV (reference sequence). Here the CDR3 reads CASKAGDYEQYF. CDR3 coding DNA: TGTGCCAGCAAGGCAGGCGACTACGAGCAGTACTTC.

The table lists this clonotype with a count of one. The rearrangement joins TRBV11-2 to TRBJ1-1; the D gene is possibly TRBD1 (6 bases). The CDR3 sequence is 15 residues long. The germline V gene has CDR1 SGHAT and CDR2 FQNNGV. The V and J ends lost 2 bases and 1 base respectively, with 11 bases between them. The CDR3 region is CASSLIVGQNTEAFF. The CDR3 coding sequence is TGTGCCAGCAGCTTAATAGTGGGACAGAACACTGAAGCTTTCTTT.

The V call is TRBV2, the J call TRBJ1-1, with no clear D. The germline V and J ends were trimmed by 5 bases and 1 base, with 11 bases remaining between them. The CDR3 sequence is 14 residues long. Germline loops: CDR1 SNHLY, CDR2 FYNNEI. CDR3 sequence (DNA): TGTGCCAGCAGTATGACGGTCAAGAACACTGAAGCTTTCTTT. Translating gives CASSMTVKNTEAFF.

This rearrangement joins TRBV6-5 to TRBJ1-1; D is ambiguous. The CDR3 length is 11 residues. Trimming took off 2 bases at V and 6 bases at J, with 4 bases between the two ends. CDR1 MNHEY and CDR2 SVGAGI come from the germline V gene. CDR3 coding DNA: TGTGCCAGCAGTTACGCATCTGAAGCTTTCTTT. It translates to CASSYASEAFF.